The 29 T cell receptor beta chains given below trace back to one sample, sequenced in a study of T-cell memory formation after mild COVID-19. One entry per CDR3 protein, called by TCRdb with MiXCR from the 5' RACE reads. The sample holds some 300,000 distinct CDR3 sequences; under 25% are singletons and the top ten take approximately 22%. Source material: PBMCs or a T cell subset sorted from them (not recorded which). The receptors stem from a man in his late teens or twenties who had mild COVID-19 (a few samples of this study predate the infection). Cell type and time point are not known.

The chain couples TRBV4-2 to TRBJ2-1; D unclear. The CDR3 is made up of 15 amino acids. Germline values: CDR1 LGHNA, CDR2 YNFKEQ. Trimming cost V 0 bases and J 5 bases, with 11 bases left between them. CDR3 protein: CASSQDVGSNNEQFF. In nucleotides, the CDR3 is TGTGCCAGCAGCCAAGACGTGGGCTCTAACAATGAGCAGTTCTTC.

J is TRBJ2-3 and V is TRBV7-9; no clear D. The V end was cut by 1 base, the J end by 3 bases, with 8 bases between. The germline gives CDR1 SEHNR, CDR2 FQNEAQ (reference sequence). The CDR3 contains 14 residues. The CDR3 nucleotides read TGTGCCAGCAGCTTAGGGGCCCTAACAGATACGCAGTATTTT. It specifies CASSLGALTDTQYF.

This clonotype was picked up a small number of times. The CDR3 bases are TGCAGCGTGCGGGGCAGGCAGAACCAAGAGACCCAGTACTTC. Translating gives CSVRGRQNQETQYF. This chain joins TRBV29-1 and TRBJ2-5, with D maybe TRBD2 (6 bases). The CDR3 length is 14 residues. CDR1 SQVTM and CDR2 ANQGSEA come from the germline V gene. The V end lost 6 bases, the J end lost 0 bases, and 14 bases lay between the germline ends.

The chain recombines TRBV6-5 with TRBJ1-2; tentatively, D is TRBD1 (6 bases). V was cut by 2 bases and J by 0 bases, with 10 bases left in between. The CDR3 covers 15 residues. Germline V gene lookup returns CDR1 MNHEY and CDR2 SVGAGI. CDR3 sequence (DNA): TGTGCCAGCAGTTACCGACAGGCCTCTAACTATGGCTACACCTTC. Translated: CASSYRQASNYGYTF.

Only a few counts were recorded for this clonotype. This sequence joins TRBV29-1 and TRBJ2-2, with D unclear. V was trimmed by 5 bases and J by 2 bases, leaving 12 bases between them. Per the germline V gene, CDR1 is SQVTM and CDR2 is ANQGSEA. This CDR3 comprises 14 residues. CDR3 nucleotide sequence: TGCAGCGTTTTCAGTCAGGCAAACACCGGGGAGCTGTTTTTT. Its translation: CSVFSQANTGELFF.

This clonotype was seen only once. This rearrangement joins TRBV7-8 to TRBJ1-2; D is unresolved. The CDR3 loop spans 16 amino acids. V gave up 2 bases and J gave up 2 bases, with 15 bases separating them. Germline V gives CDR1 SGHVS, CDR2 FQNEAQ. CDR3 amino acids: CASSLSGQPLNYGYTF. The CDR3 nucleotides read TGTGCCAGCAGCTTATCCGGGCAGCCACTCAACTATGGCTACACCTTC.

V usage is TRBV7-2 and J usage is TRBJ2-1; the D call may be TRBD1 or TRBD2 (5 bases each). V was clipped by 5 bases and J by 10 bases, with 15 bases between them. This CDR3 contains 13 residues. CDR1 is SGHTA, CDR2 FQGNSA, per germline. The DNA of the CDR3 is TGTGCCAGCAGCATAACCGGGGCCATGGAGCAGTTCTTC. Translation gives CASSITGAMEQFF.

The CDR3 spells CASSQGQGYGYTF. In nucleotides, the CDR3 is TGTGCCAGCAGCCAGGGACAGGGGTATGGCTACACCTTC. The chain carries TRBV9 and TRBJ1-2; TRBD1 matches at 10 bases. The CDR3 sequence is 13 residues long. The V gene end was trimmed by 4 bases and the J gene end by 5 bases; junction bases not matched to a gene: 2. Germline assignment: CDR1 SGDLS and CDR2 YYNGEE.

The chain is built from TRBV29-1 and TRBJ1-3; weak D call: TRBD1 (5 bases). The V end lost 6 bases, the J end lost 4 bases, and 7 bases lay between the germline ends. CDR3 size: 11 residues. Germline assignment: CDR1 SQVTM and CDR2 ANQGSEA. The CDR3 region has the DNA TGCAGCGTGGGGCAGGGAAACACCATATATTTT. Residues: CSVGQGNTIYF. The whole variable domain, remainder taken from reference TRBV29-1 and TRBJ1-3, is SAVISQKPSRDICQRGTSLTIQCQVDSQVTMMFWYRQQPGQSLTLIATANQGSEATYESGFVIDKFPISRPNLTFSTLTVSNMSPEDSSIYLCSVGQGNTIYFGEGSWLTVV.

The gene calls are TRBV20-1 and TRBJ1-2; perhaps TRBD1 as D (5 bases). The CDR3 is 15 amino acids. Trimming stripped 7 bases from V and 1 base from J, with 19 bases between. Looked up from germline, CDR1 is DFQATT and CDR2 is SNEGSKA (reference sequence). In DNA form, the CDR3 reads TGCAGTGGACTCCCTCGGGGGTTTGTTAACTATGGCTACACCTTC. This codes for CSGLPRGFVNYGYTF.

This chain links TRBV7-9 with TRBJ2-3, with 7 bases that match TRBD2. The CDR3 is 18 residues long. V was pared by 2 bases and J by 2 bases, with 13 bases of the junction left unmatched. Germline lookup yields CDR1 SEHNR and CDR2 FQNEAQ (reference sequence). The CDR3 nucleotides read TGTGCCAGCAGCTTAAAATTCTTAGGAGCGGGATTCACAGATACGCAGTATTTT. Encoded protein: CASSLKFLGAGFTDTQYF.

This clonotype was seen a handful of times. This CDR3 reads CASSQDSTSNQPQHF. Here the CDR3 DNA reads TGTGCCAGCAGCCAAGATTCGACTAGCAATCAGCCCCAGCATTTT. V is TRBV3-1 and J is TRBJ1-5; no clear D. The V and J ends lost 0 bases and 0 bases respectively, with 6 bases between them. Germline values: CDR1 LGHDT, CDR2 YNNKEL (reference sequence). CDR3 length: 15 residues.

CDR3 DNA sequence: TGTGCCAGCAGCTCCCGTGACAGGCCTTCCTTTTCCTACGAGCAGTACTTC. The encoded protein is CASSSRDRPSFSYEQYF. The chain joins TRBV7-8 to TRBJ2-7, with D tentatively TRBD1 (6 bases). The germline V gene encodes CDR1 SGHVS and CDR2 FQNEAQ. The length of the CDR3 is 17 residues. Trimming removed 4 bases from V and 1 base from J, with 20 bases in between.

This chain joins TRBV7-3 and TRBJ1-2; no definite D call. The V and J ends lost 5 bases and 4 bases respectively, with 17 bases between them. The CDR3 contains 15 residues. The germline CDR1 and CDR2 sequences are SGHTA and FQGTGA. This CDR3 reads CASSPSDGGSYGYTF. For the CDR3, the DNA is TGTGCCAGCAGCCCTTCGGACGGCGGATCCTATGGCTACACCTTC.

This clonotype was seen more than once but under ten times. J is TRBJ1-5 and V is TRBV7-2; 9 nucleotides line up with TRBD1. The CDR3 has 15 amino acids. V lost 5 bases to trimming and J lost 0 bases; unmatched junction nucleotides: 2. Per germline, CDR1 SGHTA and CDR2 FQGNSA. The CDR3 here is CASSPTGGSNQPQHF. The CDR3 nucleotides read TGTGCCAGCAGCCCGACAGGGGGTAGCAATCAGCCCCAGCATTTT.

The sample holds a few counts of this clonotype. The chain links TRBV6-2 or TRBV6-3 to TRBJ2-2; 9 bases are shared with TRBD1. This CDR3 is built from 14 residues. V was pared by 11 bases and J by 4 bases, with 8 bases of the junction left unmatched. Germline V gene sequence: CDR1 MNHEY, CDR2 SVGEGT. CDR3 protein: CAGKQGAGTGELFF. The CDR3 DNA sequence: TGTGCCGGAAAACAGGGGGCAGGCACCGGGGAGCTGTTTTTT.

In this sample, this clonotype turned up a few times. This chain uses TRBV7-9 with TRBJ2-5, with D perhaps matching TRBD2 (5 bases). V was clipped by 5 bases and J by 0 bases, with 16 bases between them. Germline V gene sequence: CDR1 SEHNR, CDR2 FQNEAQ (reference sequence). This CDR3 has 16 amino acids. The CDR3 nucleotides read TGTGCCAGCAGCCACCCGGGGAGAACTTACCAAGAGACCCAGTACTTC. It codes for CASSHPGRTYQETQYF. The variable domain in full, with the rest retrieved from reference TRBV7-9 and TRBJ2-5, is DTGVSQNPRHKITKRGQNVTFRCDPISEHNRLYWYRQTLGQGPEFLTYFQNEAQLEKSRLLSDRFSAERPKGSFSTLEIQRTEQGDSAMYLCASSHPGRTYQETQYFGPGTRLLVL.

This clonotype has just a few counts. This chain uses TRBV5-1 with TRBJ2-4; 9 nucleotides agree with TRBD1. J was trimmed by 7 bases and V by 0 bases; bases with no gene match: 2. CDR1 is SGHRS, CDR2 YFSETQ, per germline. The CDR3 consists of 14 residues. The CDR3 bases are TGCGCCAGCAGCTTGGAGGGACAGGGTAACATTCAGTACTTC. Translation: CASSLEGQGNIQYF.

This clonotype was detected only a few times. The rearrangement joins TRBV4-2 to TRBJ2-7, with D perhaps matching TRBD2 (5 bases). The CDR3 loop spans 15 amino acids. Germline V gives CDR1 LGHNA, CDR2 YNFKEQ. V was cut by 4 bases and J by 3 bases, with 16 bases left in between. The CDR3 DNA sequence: TGTGCCAGCAGCCTCCACGAAGGGAGCAACTACGAGCAGTACTTC. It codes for CASSLHEGSNYEQYF.

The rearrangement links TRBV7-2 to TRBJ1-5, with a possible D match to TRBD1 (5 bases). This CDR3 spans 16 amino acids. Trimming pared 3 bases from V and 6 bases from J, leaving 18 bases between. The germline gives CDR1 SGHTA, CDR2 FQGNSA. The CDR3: CASSLGTRGGGQPQHF. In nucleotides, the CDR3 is TGTGCCAGCAGCTTGGGAACTAGGGGAGGCGGTCAGCCCCAGCATTTT.

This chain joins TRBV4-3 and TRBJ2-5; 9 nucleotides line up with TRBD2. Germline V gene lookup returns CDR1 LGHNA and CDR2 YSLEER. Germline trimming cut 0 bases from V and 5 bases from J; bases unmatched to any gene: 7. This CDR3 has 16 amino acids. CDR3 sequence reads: CASSQDISGGVETQYF. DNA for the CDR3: TGCGCCAGCAGCCAAGATATTAGCGGGGGTGTCGAGACCCAGTACTTC.

This CDR3 is CASSPGQLWEQYF. Written as DNA, the CDR3 is TGTGCCAGCAGCCCCGGACAGCTTTGGGAGCAGTACTTC. The rearrangement uses TRBV7-9 and TRBJ2-7; tentative D call: TRBD1 (6 bases). The germline CDR1 and CDR2 sequences are SEHNR and FQNEAQ (reference sequence). The CDR3 has 13 amino acids. V was pared by 5 bases and J by 7 bases, with 15 bases between.

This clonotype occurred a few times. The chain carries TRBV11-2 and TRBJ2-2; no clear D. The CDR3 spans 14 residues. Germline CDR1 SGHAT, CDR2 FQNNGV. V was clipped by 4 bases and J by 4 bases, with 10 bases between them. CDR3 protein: CASSWSFRTGELFF. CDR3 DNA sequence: TGTGCCAGCAGCTGGAGTTTCCGCACCGGGGAGCTGTTTTTT. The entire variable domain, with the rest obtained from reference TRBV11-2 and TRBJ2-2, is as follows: EAGVAQSPRYKIIEKRQSVAFWCNPISGHATLYWYQQILGQGPKLLIQFQNNGVVDDSQLPKDRFSAERLKGVDSTLKIQPAKLEDSAVYLCASSWSFRTGELFFGEGSRLTVL.

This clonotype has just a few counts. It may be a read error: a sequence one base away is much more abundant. The CDR3, as DNA: TGTGCCAGCAGCCAAGATTGGGGTCAGCCCCAGCATTTT. This gives the protein CASSQDWGQPQHF. The rearrangement links TRBV3-1 to TRBJ1-5; the D is unclear. Trimming stripped 0 bases from V and 6 bases from J, with 6 bases between. The CDR3 contains 13 residues. Germline V gives CDR1 LGHDT, CDR2 YNNKEL (reference sequence).

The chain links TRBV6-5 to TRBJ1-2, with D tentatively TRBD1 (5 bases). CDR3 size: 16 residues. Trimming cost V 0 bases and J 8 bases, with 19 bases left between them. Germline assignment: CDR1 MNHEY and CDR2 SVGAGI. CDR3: CASSYSMGGSPGGYTF. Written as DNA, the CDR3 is TGTGCCAGCAGTTACTCCATGGGGGGGTCCCCCGGGGGCTACACCTTC.

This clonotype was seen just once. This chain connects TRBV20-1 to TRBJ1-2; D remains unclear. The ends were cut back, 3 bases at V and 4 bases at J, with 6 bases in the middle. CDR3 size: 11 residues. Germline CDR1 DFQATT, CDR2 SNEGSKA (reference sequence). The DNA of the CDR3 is TGCAGTGCTAGCCCCGGCTATGGCTACACCTTC. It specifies CSASPGYGYTF.

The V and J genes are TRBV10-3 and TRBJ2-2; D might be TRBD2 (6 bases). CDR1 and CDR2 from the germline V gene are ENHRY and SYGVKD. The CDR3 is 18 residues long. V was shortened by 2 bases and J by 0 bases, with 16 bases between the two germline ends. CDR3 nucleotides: TGTGCCATCAGTGAGCGGGGGAGCAAACTCGCGAACACCGGGGAGCTGTTTTTT. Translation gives CAISERGSKLANTGELFF.

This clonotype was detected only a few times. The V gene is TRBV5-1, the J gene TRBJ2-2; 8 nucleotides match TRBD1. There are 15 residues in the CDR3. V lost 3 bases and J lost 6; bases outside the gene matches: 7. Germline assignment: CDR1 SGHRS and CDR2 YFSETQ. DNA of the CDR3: TGCGCCAGCAGCTCCGACAGGGGACGGGCCGGGGAGCTGTTTTTT. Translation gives CASSSDRGRAGELFF.

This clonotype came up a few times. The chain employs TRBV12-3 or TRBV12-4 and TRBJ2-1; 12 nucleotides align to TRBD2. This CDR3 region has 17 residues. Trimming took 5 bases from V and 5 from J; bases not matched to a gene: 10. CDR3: CASSPRRLAGVNNEQFF. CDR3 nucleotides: TGTGCCAGCAGTCCTCGGAGACTAGCGGGGGTCAACAATGAGCAGTTCTTC.